One sample yielded the 17 T cell receptor beta chains listed below, sequenced in a study of control samples from healthy donors and cancer patients (dated by TCRdb to the early 2020s). Library generation was performed with the immunoSEQ multiplex PCR assay. TCRdb provides this immuneACCESS table in a form limited to in-frame rearrangements. Some clones are lacking; in checked studies, under half of them reflect an unresolved V gene, and why the rest are absent is not known. The sample records over 90,000 clones, around 88% of which are singletons. The top ten constitute 15% to 20% of the sample. The material sequenced was PBMCs. The receptor source for this set is a man aged 55 to 70 with lung cancer.

The chain employs TRBV3-1 (or the pseudogene TRBV3-2) and TRBJ1-2; a possible D gene is TRBD1 (6 bases). Germline loops: CDR1 LGHDT, CDR2 YNNKEL (reference sequence). The CDR3 sequence is 16 residues long. The V and J ends lost 0 bases and 6 bases respectively, with 17 bases between them. The CDR3 spells CASSQDLDGQRDGYTF. The CDR3 DNA reads TGTGCCAGCAGCCAAGATCTTGACGGACAGAGAGATGGCTACACCTTC.

The CDR3 protein is CASSQDWGSSGANVLTF. The CDR3 nucleotides read TGCGCCAGCAGCCAAGATTGGGGCAGCTCTGGGGCCAACGTCCTGACTTTC. The V call is TRBV4-1, the J call TRBJ2-6; possible D gene TRBD1, 5 bases. This CDR3 is built from 17 residues. Germline CDR1 reads MGHRA; CDR2 reads YSYEKL. The V end was cut by 0 bases, the J end by 0 bases, with 9 bases between.

This rearrangement joins TRBV24-1 to TRBJ1-5; TRBD1 aligns across 10 bases. The CDR3 extends over 16 amino acids. Germline assignment: CDR1 KGHDR and CDR2 SFDVKD. The trim removed 3 bases at V and 7 bases at J, leaving 8 bases unmatched. This chain's CDR3 is CATSDATGGSRQPQHF. The DNA for the CDR3 is TGTGCCACCAGTGATGCGACAGGGGGCTCTCGGCAGCCCCAGCATTTT.

This clone was found once. CDR3 nucleotide sequence: TGTGCCAGCAGCCCGGACACTTACTATGGCTACACCTTC. Protein product: CASSPDTYYGYTF. The chain uses TRBV5-8 and TRBJ1-2; a possible D gene is TRBD1 (5 bases). CDR3 size: 13 residues. Trimming pared 4 bases from V and 3 bases from J, leaving 10 bases between. The V gene's germline CDR1 is SGHTS and CDR2 YDEGEE. The whole variable domain, filled in from reference TRBV5-8 and TRBJ1-2, reads EAGVTQSPTHLIKTRGQQATLRCSPISGHTSVYWYQQALGLGLQFLLWYDEGEERNRGNFPPRFSGRQFPNYSSELNVNALELEDSALYLCASSPDTYYGYTFGSGTRLTVV.

CDR3 nucleotide sequence: TGTGCCAGCAGGTCCGGGACAGGGTCATCCTACGAGCAGTACTTC. Translating it yields CASRSGTGSSYEQYF. This rearrangement joins TRBV6-6 to TRBJ2-7; 9 bases match TRBD1. Germline lookup yields CDR1 MNHNY and CDR2 SVGAGI (reference sequence). V shed 6 bases, J shed 1 base, and the junction held 7 bases outside the gene matches. The CDR3 totals 15 residues.

The chain has TRBV10-1 and TRBJ2-2; D might be TRBD1 (6 bases). V shed 8 bases and J shed 6 bases, with 22 bases lying between them. In germline, CDR1 is WNHNN, CDR2 SYGVQD (reference sequence). This CDR3 comprises 16 residues. CDR3 DNA sequence: TGCGCCAGCTCAAGTGGTTACAGGGTGGCGTCCGGGGAGCTGTTTTTT. Translation gives CASSSGYRVASGELFF.

The chain uses TRBV5-1 and TRBJ1-1, with TRBD1 matching 7 bases. V was clipped by 0 bases and J by 5 bases; unmatched bases: 13. The CDR3 length is 17 residues. Germline assignment: CDR1 SGHRS and CDR2 YFSETQ. The CDR3 loop is CASSLAEITGVSTEAFF. The CDR3 DNA sequence: TGCGCCAGCAGCTTGGCTGAAATAACAGGGGTTTCGACTGAAGCTTTCTTT.

This clone was picked up one time. The chain combines TRBV15 with TRBJ2-1, with D possibly TRBD1 on 6 matching bases. This CDR3 spans 14 amino acids. Germline values: CDR1 LNHNV, CDR2 YYDKDF (reference sequence). Between the trimmed V and J ends, which lost 3 bases and 5 bases, there was a span of 11 bases. The CDR3 is CATSRDRTHNEQFF. In nucleotides, the CDR3 is TGTGCCACCAGCAGGGACAGAACACACAATGAGCAGTTCTTC.

The DNA of the CDR3 is TGCGCCAGCAGAGCTAGCGAGACCTACGAGCAGTACTTC. Translated, it gives CASRASETYEQYF. The V gene is TRBV5-1, the J gene TRBJ2-7, with D maybe TRBD2 (6 bases). V was shortened by 5 bases and J by 2 bases, with 11 bases between the two germline ends. CDR3 length equals 13 residues. Germline V gives CDR1 SGHRS, CDR2 YFSETQ.

The CDR3 is CASSLEQGSSPLHF. The CDR3 nucleotides are TGCGCCAGCAGCTTGGAACAGGGTAGTTCACCCCTCCACTTT. The chain recombines TRBV5-1 with TRBJ1-6, with D possibly matching TRBD1 (6 bases). Trimming took off 0 bases at V and 9 bases at J, with 10 bases between the two ends. From germline, CDR1 is SGHRS and CDR2 YFSETQ. The CDR3 is made up of 14 amino acids.

The rearrangement uses TRBV7-9 and TRBJ1-5; D is possibly TRBD1 (5 bases). This CDR3 region has 15 residues. Looked up from germline, CDR1 is SEHNR and CDR2 is FQNEAQ (reference sequence). V lost 5 bases and J 2 bases, leaving 13 bases between the germline ends. The CDR3, as DNA: TGTGCCAGCAGCCGTGGGGGGAGTGGCAATCAGCCCCAGCATTTT. It encodes CASSRGGSGNQPQHF.

The chain is built from TRBV19 and TRBJ2-5; D may match TRBD1 or TRBD2 (5 bases each). The V end lost 5 bases, the J end lost 4 bases, and 8 bases lay between the germline ends. CDR1 LNHDA and CDR2 SQIVND come from the germline V gene (reference sequence). This CDR3 comprises 12 residues. Here the CDR3 DNA reads TGTGCCAGTAGTTTGAGGGGAGAGACCCAGTACTTC. Translating it yields CASSLRGETQYF.

V usage is TRBV10-3 and J usage is TRBJ1-6; 9 nucleotides agree with TRBD1. Trimming took 6 bases from V and 7 from J; bases not matched to a gene: 7. Looked up from germline, CDR1 is ENHRY and CDR2 is SYGVKD. This CDR3 region has 15 residues. The CDR3 sequence: CAISAGTGRNSPLHF. CDR3 in DNA: TGTGCCATCAGCGCCGGGACAGGGAGGAATTCACCCCTCCACTTT.

The chain carries TRBV7-2 and TRBJ1-2; 12 nucleotides match TRBD1. Germline V gene sequence: CDR1 SGHTA, CDR2 FQGNSA. Germline trimming cut 3 bases from V and 8 bases from J; bases unmatched to any gene: 4. This CDR3 comprises 14 residues. The CDR3 DNA follows: TGTGCCAGCAGCTTCCGGGACAGGGGGCTGGGCTACACCTTC. Amino acids: CASSFRDRGLGYTF.

This rearrangement joins TRBV19 to TRBJ2-3; TRBD1 is a possible D gene (5 bases). V was cut by 3 bases and J by 5 bases, with 9 bases left in between. This CDR3 comprises 13 residues. CDR1 and CDR2 (germline): LNHDA, SQIVND (reference sequence). Here the CDR3 reads CASSMQGKDTQYF. The DNA of the CDR3 is TGTGCCAGTAGTATGCAGGGAAAAGATACGCAGTATTTT.

V gene TRBV6-5 combines with J gene TRBJ1-4; the D gene is possibly TRBD1 (6 bases). CDR1 is MNHEY, CDR2 SVGAGI, per germline. The V and J ends lost 6 bases and 3 bases respectively, with 11 bases between them. The CDR3 length is 14 residues. The chain's CDR3 is CASRPTGSNEKLFF. CDR3 bases: TGTGCCAGCAGGCCGACAGGTTCTAATGAAAAACTGTTTTTT.

This chain's CDR3 is CASSPGTHESTDTQYF. CDR3 sequence (DNA): TGTGCCAGCAGCCCTGGGACCCACGAAAGCACAGATACGCAGTATTTT. This chain uses TRBV7-3 with TRBJ2-3; D may correspond to TRBD1 or TRBD2 (5 bases each). V was pared by 5 bases and J by 0 bases, with 15 bases between. This CDR3 is 16 amino acids long. Looked up from germline, CDR1 is SGHTA and CDR2 is FQGTGA.